This T cell receptor beta chain was identified in a study of OX40 agonist ivuxolimab in advanced cancers. Overall study: Participants, approximately 81% male, averaged approximately 60 years of age, ranging from about 23 to 90.

Data came from immunoSEQ multiplex PCR; TCRdb stores just in-frame clones and leaves some out. The sample shows roughly 60,000 clones, approximately 81% of them seen only once. This CDR3 comprises 14 residues. Looked up from germline, CDR1 is SEHNR and CDR2 is FQNEAQ (reference sequence). V was cut by 5 bases and J by 0 bases, with 8 bases left in between. The specimen was CD4+ or CD8+ T cells sorted from blood, collected in a trial of the OX40 agonist ivuxolimab. The sequence was obtained from an adult with an advanced solid tumor such as melanoma, head and neck, liver or kidney cancer. The V and J genes are TRBV7-9 and TRBJ1-3; D unclear. The DNA for the CDR3 is TGTGCCAGCAGCCCCCCGGTCTCTGGAAACACCATATATTTT. Translated, it gives CASSPPVSGNTIYF.